Listed below are T cell receptor beta chains from one sample, sequenced in a study of blood T cell repertoires in COVID-19. TCRdb keeps only in-frame clones here, not all; method: immunoSEQ multiplex PCR. The table has around 260,000 clones, approximately 85% seen once. The material sequenced was PBMCs or T cells enriched from blood (not recorded which). The source is a woman aged 25 to 45 who had recovered from COVID-19. Both conserved end residues are part of each CDR3. Each record gives: clone size, D gene, V gene, J gene, CDR3 protein, CDR3 DNA. D genes are given only for firm matches. Clone sizes are given selectively: once, few, many, or a class where the clone is expanded.

abundance: NA; d_gene: TRBD2; v_gene: TRBV7-3; j_gene: TRBJ2-1; CDR3aa: CASSSSGRSSYNEQFF; CDR3nt: TGTGCCAGCTCCTCTAGCGGGAGGAGCTCCTACAATGAGCAGTTCTTC
abundance: NA; d_gene: TRBD1; v_gene: TRBV18; j_gene: TRBJ2-3; CDR3aa: CASSPETGAADTQYF; CDR3nt: TGTGCCAGCTCACCAGAGACAGGGGCCGCAGATACGCAGTATTTT
abundance: few; d_gene: NA; v_gene: TRBV28; j_gene: TRBJ1-1; CDR3aa: CASSDSSDTEAFF; CDR3nt: TGTGCCAGCAGTGACAGTTCGGACACTGAAGCTTTCTTT
abundance: NA; d_gene: NA; v_gene: TRBV3-1/TRBV3-2; j_gene: TRBJ2-7; CDR3aa: CASSQGTASYEQYF; CDR3nt: TGTGCCAGCAGCCAAGGGACAGCGTCCTACGAGCAGTACTTC
abundance: NA; d_gene: TRBD2; v_gene: TRBV10-2; j_gene: TRBJ2-7; CDR3aa: CASRKKGGLAGPSSYEQYF; CDR3nt: TGCGCCAGCAGAAAGAAAGGGGGACTAGCGGGCCCCAGCTCCTACGAGCAGTACTTC
abundance: NA; d_gene: NA; v_gene: TRBV7-8; j_gene: TRBJ1-5; CDR3aa: CASSSAGGGQPQHF; CDR3nt: TGTGCCAGCAGCTCGGCGGGGGGAGGCCAGCCCCAGCATTTT
abundance: NA; d_gene: NA; v_gene: TRBV6-6; j_gene: TRBJ1-4; CDR3aa: CASSPGGYSSNEKLFF; CDR3nt: TGTGCCAGCAGTCCGGGGGGGTATTCGTCTAATGAAAAACTGTTTTTT
abundance: NA; d_gene: NA; v_gene: TRBV5-1; j_gene: TRBJ1-1; CDR3aa: CASSFTGPEAFF; CDR3nt: TGCGCCAGCAGCTTCACCGGTCCTGAAGCTTTCTTT
abundance: NA; d_gene: NA; v_gene: TRBV18; j_gene: TRBJ2-7; CDR3aa: CASSLHSPTVLAGTDEQYF; CDR3nt: TGTGCCAGCTCACTGCATTCCCCGACAGTACTCGCCGGCACGGACGAGCAGTACTTC
abundance: NA; d_gene: NA; v_gene: TRBV7-2; j_gene: TRBJ2-5; CDR3aa: CASSQGTETQYF; CDR3nt: TGTGCCAGCAGCCAGGGGACAGAGACCCAGTACTTC
abundance: NA; d_gene: NA; v_gene: TRBV5-1; j_gene: TRBJ2-7; CDR3aa: CASSKGQGLSYEQYF; CDR3nt: TGCGCCAGCTCCAAAGGACAGGGACTATCCTACGAGCAGTACTTC
abundance: NA; d_gene: NA; v_gene: TRBV7-9; j_gene: TRBJ1-1; CDR3aa: CASRADRRNTEAFF; CDR3nt: TGTGCCAGCAGGGCAGACAGGCGGAACACTGAAGCTTTCTTT
abundance: NA; d_gene: NA; v_gene: TRBV7-2; j_gene: TRBJ1-5; CDR3aa: CASSLAPQRNQPQHF; CDR3nt: TGTGCCAGCAGCTTAGCCCCACAGCGCAATCAGCCCCAGCATTTT
abundance: NA; d_gene: TRBD1; v_gene: TRBV7-6; j_gene: TRBJ1-5; CDR3aa: CASSLATGWDSNQPQHF; CDR3nt: TGTGCCAGCAGCTTAGCGACAGGGTGGGATAGCAATCAGCCCCAGCATTTT
abundance: NA; d_gene: NA; v_gene: TRBV24-1; j_gene: TRBJ1-2; CDR3aa: CATQRGTRTGYTF; CDR3nt: TGTGCCACCCAGCGAGGGACTCGGACCGGCTACACCTTC
abundance: NA; d_gene: NA; v_gene: TRBV19; j_gene: TRBJ1-5; CDR3aa: CASISTIRGIGPQHF; CDR3nt: TGTGCCAGTATATCCACGATTCGGGGAATTGGGCCCCAGCATTTT
abundance: NA; d_gene: TRBD1; v_gene: TRBV9; j_gene: TRBJ2-7; CDR3aa: CASSVAGTGGDEQYF; CDR3nt: TGTGCCAGCAGCGTAGCCGGGACAGGGGGCGACGAGCAGTACTTC
abundance: NA; d_gene: TRBD2; v_gene: TRBV5-1; j_gene: TRBJ2-2; CDR3aa: CASSPGLANGELFF; CDR3nt: TGCGCCAGCAGCCCGGGACTAGCAAACGGGGAGCTGTTTTTT